This T cell receptor beta chain was found in a study of T-cell memory formation after mild COVID-19. Looking at the study overall: TCR clusters were mostly donor specific.

The CDR3 spans 17 residues. Germline CDR1 KGHDR, CDR2 SFDVKD. The ends lost 4 bases at V and 6 bases at J; junction bases unmatched: 13. This clonotype showed up many times. As yet, its antigen is unknown. TCRdb independently ran MiXCR on the 5' RACE reads; one entry per CDR3 protein. In the table there are hundreds of thousands of distinct CDR3 sequences, less than 20% of which are singletons. Overall study findings and caveats: Confirmation was lacking for SARS-CoV-2 specificity of second-wave clones that peaked on day 37. Memory sampled before infection contained some responding clones, suggesting cross-reactive memory joined. CD4/CD8 balance held among clones contracting day 15 to 85, and later expanders leaned CD4+.

The sequencing input was PBMCs or a T cell subset sorted from them (not recorded which). The receptor comes from a young man who had mild COVID-19 (a few samples of this study predate the infection). Cell type and time point are not known. The rearrangement links TRBV24-1 to TRBJ1-5, with 8 bases lining up with TRBD1. The CDR3 here is CATSDNGGTGEGQPQHF. The CDR3, as DNA: TGTGCCACCAGTGACAACGGCGGGACAGGAGAGGGTCAGCCCCAGCATTTT.